Listed below are T cell receptor beta chains from one sample, sequenced in a study of cytomegalovirus exposure and HLA in healthy donors. The assay was immunoSEQ multiplex PCR, and TCRdb's table has in-frame clones only and misses some. The profile shows roughly 110,000 clones, around three quarters of them singletons. The specimen sequenced was PBMCs. All receptors derive from a woman aged 45-59 years in good health and CMV-seropositive. The CDR3 runs from the conserved cysteine through the conserved F or W. Fields, in order: J gene, V gene, CDR3 protein.

TRBJ2-7,TRBV7-9,CASSFNPKRGLTYEQYF
TRBJ2-1,TRBV7-2,CASSLAKQEQFF
TRBJ2-2,TRBV7-2,CASTVGEGTGAVGELFF
TRBJ2-3,TRBV19,CASTIPGHSAGGTDTQYF
TRBJ2-7,TRBV28,CASSPHRDRDYEQYF
TRBJ2-3,TRBV6-1,CASSDSRTDTQYF
TRBJ1-3,TRBV4-2,CASSLEGQTFGNTIYF
TRBJ1-5,TRBV7-9,CASSVNSQPQHF
TRBJ2-7,TRBV7-7,CASSLGQGAAYEQYF
TRBJ1-5,TRBV27,CASSPTGSLDGNQPQHF
TRBJ1-5,TRBV11-2,CASSRGTGPNQPQHF
TRBJ1-2,TRBV6-5,CASIPGVQTGGYTF
TRBJ2-3,TRBV25-1,CASTGLAGRGGTDTQYF
TRBJ2-3,TRBV5-1,CASSLDLAGNTDTQYF
TRBJ2-2,TRBV15,CATSRSRGAGELFF
-,TRBV29-1,CSVTSGLWEGEQYF
TRBJ1-5,TRBV18,CASSPGAGLQPQHF
TRBJ1-1,TRBV7-9,CASSFLTEAFF
TRBJ1-5,TRBV28,CASSAGFQPQHF
TRBJ1-5,TRBV9,CASSEAGLSNQPQHF
TRBJ2-7,TRBV5-1,CASSLGQTQYF
TRBJ1-1,TRBV7-9,CASSARQGMTEAFF
TRBJ1-3,TRBV16,CASSQSGGKGNTIYF
TRBJ1-1,TRBV7-2,CASSLKQITEAFF
TRBJ2-3,TRBV5-1,CASSLALAGVSTDTQYF
TRBJ1-5,TRBV28,CASSFSGQGPPQHF
TRBJ1-1,TRBV14,CASSKQYTEAFF
TRBJ2-2,TRBV7-2,CASSRGRDLWLFF
TRBJ1-4,TRBV28,CASSPSPGQGDEKLFF
TRBJ1-1,TRBV13,CASSLGRQVSSLNTEAFF
TRBJ1-1,TRBV7-9,CASSLVPGRNTEAFF
TRBJ2-7,TRBV15,CATSRVDLIATSYEQYF
TRBJ1-5,TRBV5-1,CASSLNGGFNQPQHF
TRBJ1-3,TRBV7-9,CASSPRLLFGNTIYF
TRBJ2-7,TRBV5-1,CASSSFGLAGGLSYEQYF
TRBJ1-2,TRBV2,CASSETGNYGYTF
TRBJ2-2,TRBV7-2,CASSSPGGGAPRELFF
TRBJ2-1,TRBV7-2,CASSSNRGSYNEQFF
TRBJ1-6,TRBV2,CASSGGVTGSSPLHF
TRBJ2-6,TRBV10-3,CAIREGQEGSGANVLTF
TRBJ2-7,TRBV28,CASSPTQVGGDYEQYF